Shown below are 8 T cell receptor beta chains from a single sample sequenced in a study of blood T cells in healthy people across ages. Primed by a sample-barcoded 5' primer and a J-beta primer mix, a second PCR proceeded for 7 to 11 cycles. One entry per CDR3 protein, called by TCRdb with MiXCR from the 5' RACE reads. Of more than 450,000 distinct CDR3 sequences listed, about 25% were seen once; the top ten hold over 3.5%. These data are also associated with another study on T cells of mothers and their children.

Source material: blood. These receptors were obtained from a boy aged 2 to 10 in good health.

The rearrangement links TRBV11-2 to TRBJ2-5; D uncertain. Gene TRBJ2-1 matches the end of the DNA better, so the J call may be wrong. This CDR3 has 14 amino acids. CDR1 and CDR2 from the germline V gene are SGHAT and FQNNGV. CDR3 sequence: CASSLSPVPNEQFF. As DNA, the CDR3 is TGTGCCAGCAGCTTATCTCCGGTACCCAATGAGCAGTTCTTC.

The genes are TRBV12-3 or TRBV12-4 and TRBJ1-5, with TRBD1 matching 9 bases. V shed 5 bases, J shed 11 bases, and the junction held 13 bases outside the gene matches. The CDR3 is 15 residues long. CDR3: CASSATGTGFRTQHF. CDR3 DNA: TGTGCCAGCAGTGCCACAGGGACAGGGTTCAGGACCCAGCATTTT.

This clonotype was found many times. The chain combines TRBV6-5 with TRBJ1-2, with a possible D match to TRBD1 (5 bases). Per the germline V gene, CDR1 is MNHEY and CDR2 is SVGAGI. Trimming took off 3 bases at V and 7 bases at J, with 15 bases between the two ends. This CDR3 has 14 amino acids. CDR3 sequence (DNA): TGTGCCAGCAGTTATCAGGGAGGGGCGAGTGGCTACACCTTC. It specifies CASSYQGGASGYTF.

This CDR3 is CASSYGAGTDEQFF. In DNA, the CDR3 is TGTGCCAGCAGTTACGGAGCGGGGACAGATGAGCAGTTCTTC. V is TRBV6-2 or TRBV6-3 and J is TRBJ2-1, with D possibly called TRBD1 or TRBD2 (7 bases each). There are 14 residues in the CDR3. V lost 2 bases to trimming and J lost 8 bases, with 13 bases between them. Per germline, CDR1 MNHEY and CDR2 SVGEGT.

In this sample, this clonotype turned up once. The rearrangement joins TRBV12-5 to TRBJ2-3; no clear D. The V end was cut by 3 bases, the J end by 0 bases, with 7 bases between. The CDR3 has 14 residues. Germline V gene lookup returns CDR1 LGHNT and CDR2 FRNRAP. Here the CDR3 reads CASGFTASTDTQYF. In nucleotides, the CDR3 is TGTGCTAGTGGTTTCACAGCTAGCACAGATACGCAGTATTTT.

This clonotype was found a few times. The rearrangement links TRBV7-2 to TRBJ2-5; 7 bases map to TRBD1. J lost 4 bases, V lost 5 bases, and 4 bases had no gene match. This CDR3 is 13 amino acids long. CDR1 SGHTA and CDR2 FQGNSA come from the germline V gene. The CDR3 here is CASSIEGAETQYF. The CDR3 DNA is TGTGCCAGCAGCATCGAGGGGGCAGAGACCCAGTACTTC.

V is TRBV4-3 and J is TRBJ2-7; 11 bases are shared with TRBD2. From germline, CDR1 is LGHNA and CDR2 YSLEER. V lost 0 bases and J lost 1; bases outside the gene matches: 11. The CDR3 contains 19 residues. The CDR3 sequence is CASSQDGTSGTYGSYEQYF. The CDR3 DNA is TGCGCCAGCAGCCAAGACGGGACTAGCGGAACTTATGGGTCCTACGAGCAGTACTTC.

This clonotype showed up just a few times. This chain links TRBV6-5 with TRBJ1-4, with 7 positions matching TRBD1. The CDR3 is 19 amino acids. In germline, CDR1 is MNHEY, CDR2 SVGAGI. V shed 0 bases, J shed 0 bases, and the junction held 10 bases outside the gene matches. The CDR3 is CASSYSNGRGLATNEKLFF. DNA for the CDR3: TGTGCCAGCAGTTACTCGAATGGCAGGGGGTTGGCAACTAATGAAAAACTGTTTTTT.